The entry below gives a single T cell receptor (beta chain) sequence along with its context. This CDR3 spans 14 amino acids. Germline values: CDR1 SGHTS, CDR2 YDEGEE. The V and J ends lost 3 bases and 7 bases respectively, with 16 bases between them. The sample belongs to a study of blood T cell repertoires in COVID-19. Original handling: The authors estimated nucleated cell counts from reference gene primer amplification. TCRdb's table, derived via immunoSEQ multiplex PCR, lists solely in-frame clones and lacks some. That table supplies the V and J calls and clone size; D and trimming were determined from the DNA. The sample records about 110,000 clones, more than 75% being singletons.

The chain couples TRBV5-8 to TRBJ2-5, with D possibly TRBD1 on 6 matching bases. This sequence originates from a woman in her forties or fifties with acute or convalescent COVID-19. Sequencing input: peripheral blood. The CDR3 region is CASSSTGLLGTQYF. CDR3 coding DNA: TGTGCCAGCAGCTCCACAGGGCTTTTGGGGACCCAGTACTTC.